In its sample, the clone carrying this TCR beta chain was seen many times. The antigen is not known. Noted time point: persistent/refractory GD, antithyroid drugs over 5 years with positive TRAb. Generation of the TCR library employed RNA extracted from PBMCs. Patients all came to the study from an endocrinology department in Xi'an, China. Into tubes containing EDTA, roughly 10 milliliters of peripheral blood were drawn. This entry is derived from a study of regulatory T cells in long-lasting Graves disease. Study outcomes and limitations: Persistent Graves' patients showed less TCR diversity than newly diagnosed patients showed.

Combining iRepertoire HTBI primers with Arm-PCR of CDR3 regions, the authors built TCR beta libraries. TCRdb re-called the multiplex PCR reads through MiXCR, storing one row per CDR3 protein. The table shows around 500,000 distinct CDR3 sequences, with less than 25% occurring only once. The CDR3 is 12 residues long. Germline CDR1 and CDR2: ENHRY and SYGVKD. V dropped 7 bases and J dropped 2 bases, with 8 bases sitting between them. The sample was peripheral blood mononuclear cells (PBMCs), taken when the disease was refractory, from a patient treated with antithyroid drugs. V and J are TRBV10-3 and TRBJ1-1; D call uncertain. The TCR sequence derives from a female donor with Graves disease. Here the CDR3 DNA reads TGTGCCATCAAGGGAGGAAACACTGAAGCTTTCTTT. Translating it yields CAIKGGNTEAFF.